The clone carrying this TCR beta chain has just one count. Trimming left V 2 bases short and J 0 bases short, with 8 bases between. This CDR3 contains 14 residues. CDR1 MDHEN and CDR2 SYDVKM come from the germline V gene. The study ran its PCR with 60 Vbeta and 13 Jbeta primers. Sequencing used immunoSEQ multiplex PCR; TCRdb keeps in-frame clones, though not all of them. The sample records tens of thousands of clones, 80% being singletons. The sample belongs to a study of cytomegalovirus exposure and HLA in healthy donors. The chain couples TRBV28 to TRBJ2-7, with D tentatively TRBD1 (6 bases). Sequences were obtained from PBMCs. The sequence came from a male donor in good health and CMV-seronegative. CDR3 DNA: TGTGCCAGCAGTTTAGTACAGGGCTCCTACGAGCAGTACTTC. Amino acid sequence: CASSLVQGSYEQYF.